Listed below are T cell receptor beta chains from one sample, sequenced in a study of T-cell reconstitution after alpha-beta-depleted transplantation in children. Via MiXCR, TCRdb re-called the PCR reads, giving one row per CDR3 protein. This table has approximately 120,000 distinct CDR3 sequences, approximately 8.7% appearing once. This specimen was PBMCs, mostly from graft donor cells, taken 180 days after TCRalphabeta/CD19-depleted stem cell transplant. These receptor sequences come from a girl under three years old who had a stem cell transplant for combined immunodeficiency, so the T cells may come from the graft donor. Each CDR3 is given with its conserved first and last residue. Each record gives: V gene, J gene, clone size, D gene, CDR3 DNA, CDR3 protein. The D gene is left open where the match is weak. The size entry is marked missing in some rows and otherwise reads once, few, many or a size class.

TRBV4-2	TRBJ2-7	NA	TRBD1	TGTGCCAGCAGCCATGAGAATACAGGGGACGAGCAGTACTTC	CASSHENTGDEQYF
TRBV29-1	TRBJ1-5	few	TRBD1	TGCAGCGTTGCAAAGGGACAGGGGCCAAATCAGCCCCAGCATTTT	CSVAKGQGPNQPQHF
TRBV20-1	TRBJ2-1	few	TRBD2	TGCAGTGCCGGGACGGGACTAGCGGGGGATACCCACAATGAGCAGTTCTTC	CSAGTGLAGDTHNEQFF
TRBV11-1	TRBJ2-3	NA	TRBD2	TGTGCCAGCAGCCCAAGGACTAGCGGGGAGTCGGATACGCAGTATTTT	CASSPRTSGESDTQYF
TRBV28	TRBJ2-1	few	NA	TGTGCCAGCAGTCCCTTACAGAAGTACAATGAGCAGTTCTTC	CASSPLQKYNEQFF
TRBV5-4	TRBJ1-5	NA	NA	TGTGCCAGCAGCCGCGGGACGGGACTAAATCAGCCCCAGCATTTT	CASSRGTGLNQPQHF
TRBV7-6	TRBJ2-5	few	NA	TGTGCCAGCAGCTTAGCGGATGGTCTCCACCGTGCAGAGACCCAGTACTTC	CASSLADGLHRAETQYF
TRBV29-1	TRBJ2-7	NA	TRBD1	TGCAGCACCGGCGCGGGACAGGTCTCCTACGAGCAGTACTTC	CSTGAGQVSYEQYF
TRBV5-1	TRBJ2-7	NA	NA	TGCGCCAGCAGCTTTCTAGACAGCTTCTACGAGCAGTACTTC	CASSFLDSFYEQYF
TRBV27	TRBJ2-7	few	NA	TGTGCCAGCAGTTTAAGGGGAGACGAGCAGTACTTC	CASSLRGDEQYF
TRBV4-3	TRBJ2-1	NA	TRBD2	TGCGCCAGCAGCCAAGATTGGTGGACTAGCAACAATGAGCAGTTCTTC	CASSQDWWTSNNEQFF
TRBV10-2	TRBJ2-5	NA	NA	TGCGCCAGCAGTGAGCTGGGGGGGGCACGGGAGACCCAGTACTTC	CASSELGGARETQYF
TRBV3-1	TRBJ2-7	NA	TRBD1	TGTGCCAGCAGCCAAGTCGGGACAGGGGAGGGCGAGCAGTACTTC	CASSQVGTGEGEQYF
TRBV21-1	TRBJ2-3	many	NA	TGTGCCAGCAGAATGCCCGGGCCGAAAATACAAGATACGCAGTATTTT	CASRMPGPKIQDTQYF
TRBV5-1	TRBJ2-7	NA	NA	TGCGCCAGCAGCTTGCGGGAACAGCCCTACGAGCAGTACTTC	CASSLREQPYEQYF
TRBV20-1	TRBJ2-1	few	TRBD2	TGCAGTGCTAGATTGACGACTAGCGGGAATCGGATCTTC	CSARLTTSGNRIF
TRBV6-1	TRBJ2-2	NA	NA	TGTACATCCGGGACCCATGGCGCCGGGGAGCTGTTTTTT	CTSGTHGAGELFF
TRBV28	TRBJ2-7	NA	TRBD2	TGTGCCAGCAGCTCACCCGGGACTAGCGGGGGGGCCTGGTACGAGCAGTACTTC	CASSSPGTSGGAWYEQYF
TRBV5-8	TRBJ1-2	NA	NA	TGTGCCAGCAGCCGGGACCCGGTGAACTATGGCTACACCTTC	CASSRDPVNYGYTF
TRBV7-6	TRBJ2-1	few	NA	TGTGCCAGCAGCTTAGGCCAGGAATCCTACAATGAGCAGTTCTTC	CASSLGQESYNEQFF
TRBV10-2	TRBJ2-7	few	TRBD2	TGCGCCAGCAGTGACCCGACTAGCGGGGGGAACGAGCAGTACTTC	CASSDPTSGGNEQYF
TRBV4-3	TRBJ2-1	NA	NA	TGCGCCAGCAGCCACGGGACTGCCACCTACAATGAGCAGTTCTTC	CASSHGTATYNEQFF
TRBV5-1	TRBJ2-7	many	TRBD1	TGCGCCAGCAGATCTACAGGGGGCGGGTACGAGCAGTACTTC	CASRSTGGGYEQYF
TRBV11-2	TRBJ2-5	NA	NA	TGTGCCAGCAGCTTAGTGGGGGGAGTGGAGACCCAGTACTTC	CASSLVGGVETQYF
TRBV29-1	TRBJ1-3	NA	NA	TGCAGCGTTGAGGATGGTACTGGAAACACCATATATTTT	CSVEDGTGNTIYF
TRBV6-1	TRBJ2-5	few	NA	TGTGCCAGCAGTAAAAACAGGGACCGAGAGACCCAGTACTTC	CASSKNRDRETQYF
TRBV7-9	TRBJ2-7	many	TRBD2	TGTGCCAGCAGCTCATTGCAGCGGGATCTTCACGAGCAGTACTTC	CASSSLQRDLHEQYF
TRBV6-1	TRBJ1-4	NA	NA	TGTGCCAGCGGGGGGACAACTAATGAAAAACTGTTTTTT	CASGGTTNEKLFF
TRBV7-2	TRBJ2-1	few	TRBD1	TGTGCCAGCAGCTTACCCGGGACAGGGCTCAATGAGCAGTTCTTC	CASSLPGTGLNEQFF
TRBV7-3	TRBJ2-5	NA	NA	TGTGCCAGCAGCTTAATTGGCGGTATTGGAGAGACCCAGTACTTC	CASSLIGGIGETQYF
TRBV7-2	TRBJ1-1	NA	TRBD1	TGTGCCAGCAGCTTACTATATGGACAGGGCAACACTGAAGCTTTCTTT	CASSLLYGQGNTEAFF
TRBV15	TRBJ2-6	NA	NA	TGTGCCACCAGCAACCACGGTAATGGGGCTGGGGCCAACGGCCTGACTTTC	CATSNHGNGAGANGLTF
TRBV7-9	TRBJ2-7	NA	NA	TGTGCCAGCAGCTTAATGGGCAACGAGCAGTACTTC	CASSLMGNEQYF
TRBV29-1	TRBJ2-3	NA	TRBD1	TGCAGCGTCCTGGACAGGATCACAGATACGCAGTATTTT	CSVLDRITDTQYF
TRBV19	TRBJ1-4	NA	TRBD1	TGTGCCAGTAGTACAACCGGGACAGGAGGTGAAAAACTGTTTTTT	CASSTTGTGGEKLFF
TRBV10-3	TRBJ2-7	NA	TRBD1	TGTGCCATCAGCCGACAGGGGCGCGAGCAGTACTTC	CAISRQGREQYF
TRBV24-1	TRBJ2-2	many	NA	TGTGCCACCTCTCAGGTTAACACCGGGGAGCTGTTTTTT	CATSQVNTGELFF
TRBV20-1	TRBJ2-7	NA	NA	TGCAGTGCTAGAGTTTCCGGGTCCTCCTACGAGCAGTACTTC	CSARVSGSSYEQYF
TRBV5-6	TRBJ2-3	NA	TRBD2	TGTGCCAGCAGCTTTAGCGGGGGGTCGGCAGATACGCAGTATTTT	CASSFSGGSADTQYF
TRBV28	TRBJ2-3	NA	NA	TGTGCCAGCAAATCTAGCACAGATACGCAGTATTTT	CASKSSTDTQYF
TRBV7-8	TRBJ2-7	few	NA	TGTGCCAGCAGCCCGCATATGACAGCCTCCTACGAGCAGTACTTC	CASSPHMTASYEQYF
TRBV6-1	TRBJ2-1	NA	NA	TGTGCCAGCAGCCGGCCAGGGCTAAATGAGCAGTTCTTC	CASSRPGLNEQFF
TRBV30	TRBJ2-2	NA	NA	TGTGCCTGGAGTGTACGGCGTCCCGGGGAGCTGTTTTTT	CAWSVRRPGELFF
TRBV27	TRBJ2-1	many	NA	TGTGCCAGCAGTTACATTAAGGTTCCCAATGAGCAGTTCTTC	CASSYIKVPNEQFF
TRBV6-5	TRBJ2-5	many	NA	TGTGCCAGCAGGAGGCAGGAGACCCAGTACTTC	CASRRQETQYF
TRBV20-1	TRBJ2-3	NA	NA	TGCAGTGCTAGAGATCCGTCCGGAAGGTGGGGCGGTAAAGATACGCAGTATTTT	CSARDPSGRWGGKDTQYF
TRBV4-2	TRBJ2-7	few	TRBD1	TGTGCCAGCAGCCAAGCCGGAGGAGTCTCCGGGACAGGGACCTACGAGCAGTACTTC	CASSQAGGVSGTGTYEQYF
TRBV10-3	TRBJ2-5	few	TRBD1	TGTGCCATCAGGGACAGGGGATGGGAGACCCAGTACTTC	CAIRDRGWETQYF
TRBV5-1	TRBJ2-2	NA	NA	TGCGCCAGCAGCAACTTTTTGGGACGCGGATCGCCCGGGGAGCTGTTTTTT	CASSNFLGRGSPGELFF
TRBV13	TRBJ2-3	many	NA	TGTGCCAGCAGCCCGTGGGGAGATACGCAGTATTTT	CASSPWGDTQYF